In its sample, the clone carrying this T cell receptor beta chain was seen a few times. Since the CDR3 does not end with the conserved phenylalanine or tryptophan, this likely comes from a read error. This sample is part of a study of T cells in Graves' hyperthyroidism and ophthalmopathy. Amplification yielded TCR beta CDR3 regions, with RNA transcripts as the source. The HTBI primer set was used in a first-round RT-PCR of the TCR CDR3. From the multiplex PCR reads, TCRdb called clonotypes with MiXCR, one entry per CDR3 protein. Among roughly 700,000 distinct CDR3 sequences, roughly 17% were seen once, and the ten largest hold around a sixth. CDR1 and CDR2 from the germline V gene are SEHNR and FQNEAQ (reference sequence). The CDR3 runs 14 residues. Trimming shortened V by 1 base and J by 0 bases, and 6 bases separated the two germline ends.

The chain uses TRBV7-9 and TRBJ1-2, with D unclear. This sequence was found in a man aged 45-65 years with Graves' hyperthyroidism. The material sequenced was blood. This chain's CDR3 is CASSLVGSNYGYTI. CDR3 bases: TGTGCCAGCAGCTTAGTGGGGTCTAACTATGGCTACACCATC.